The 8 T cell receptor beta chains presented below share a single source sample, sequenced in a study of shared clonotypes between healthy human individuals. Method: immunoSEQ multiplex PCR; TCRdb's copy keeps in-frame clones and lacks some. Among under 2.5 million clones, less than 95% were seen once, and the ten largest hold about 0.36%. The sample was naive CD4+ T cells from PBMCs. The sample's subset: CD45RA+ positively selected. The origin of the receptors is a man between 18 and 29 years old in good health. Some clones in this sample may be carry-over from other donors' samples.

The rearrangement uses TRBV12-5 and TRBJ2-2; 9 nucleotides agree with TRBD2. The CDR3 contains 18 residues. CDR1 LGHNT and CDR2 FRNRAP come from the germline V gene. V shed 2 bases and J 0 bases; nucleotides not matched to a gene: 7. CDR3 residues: CASGLSQAGGSNTGELFF. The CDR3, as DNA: TGTGCTAGTGGTTTGTCACAAGCGGGAGGTTCGAACACCGGGGAGCTGTTTTTT.

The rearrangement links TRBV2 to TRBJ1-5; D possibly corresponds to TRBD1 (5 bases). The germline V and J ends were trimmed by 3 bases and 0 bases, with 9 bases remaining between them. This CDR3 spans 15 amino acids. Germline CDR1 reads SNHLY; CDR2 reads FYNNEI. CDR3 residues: CASSDQGGSNQPQHF. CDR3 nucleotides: TGTGCCAGCAGTGATCAGGGAGGTAGCAATCAGCCCCAGCATTTT.

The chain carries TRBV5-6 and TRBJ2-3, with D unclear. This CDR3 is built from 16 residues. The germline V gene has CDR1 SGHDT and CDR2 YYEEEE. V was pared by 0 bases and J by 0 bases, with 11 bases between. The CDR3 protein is CASSLGPVSSTDTQYF. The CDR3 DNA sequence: TGTGCCAGCAGCTTGGGGCCAGTTTCTAGCACAGATACGCAGTATTTT.

The CDR3, as DNA: TGTGCCAGCAGAAAAATTTTTGACAGGGTCCACCCAGCCTACGAGCAGTACTTC. Its protein product is CASRKIFDRVHPAYEQYF. The J gene is TRBJ2-7, the V gene TRBV2; TRBD1 aligns across 7 bases. V shed 6 bases and J 2 bases; nucleotides not matched to a gene: 19. The V gene's germline CDR1 is SNHLY and CDR2 FYNNEI. The CDR3 is made up of 18 amino acids.

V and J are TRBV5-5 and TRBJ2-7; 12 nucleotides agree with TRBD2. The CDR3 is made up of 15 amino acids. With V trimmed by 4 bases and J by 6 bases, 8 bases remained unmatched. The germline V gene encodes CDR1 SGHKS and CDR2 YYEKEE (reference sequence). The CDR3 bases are TGTGCCAGCAGCATCCCGACTAGCGGGAGATCCGAGCAGTACTTC. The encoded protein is CASSIPTSGRSEQYF.

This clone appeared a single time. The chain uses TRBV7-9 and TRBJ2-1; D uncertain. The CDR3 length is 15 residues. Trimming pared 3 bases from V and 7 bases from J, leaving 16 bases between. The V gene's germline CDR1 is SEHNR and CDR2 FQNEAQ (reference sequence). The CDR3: CASSFRVAATNEQFF. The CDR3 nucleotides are TGTGCCAGCAGCTTTAGAGTCGCGGCTACGAATGAGCAGTTCTTC.

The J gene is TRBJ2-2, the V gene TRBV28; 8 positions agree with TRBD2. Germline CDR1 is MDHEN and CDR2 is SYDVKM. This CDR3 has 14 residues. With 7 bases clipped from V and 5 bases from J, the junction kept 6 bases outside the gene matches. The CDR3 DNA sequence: TGTGCCAGCACCCCGGGAGGGTGGACCGGGGAGCTGTTTTTT. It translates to CASTPGGWTGELFF.

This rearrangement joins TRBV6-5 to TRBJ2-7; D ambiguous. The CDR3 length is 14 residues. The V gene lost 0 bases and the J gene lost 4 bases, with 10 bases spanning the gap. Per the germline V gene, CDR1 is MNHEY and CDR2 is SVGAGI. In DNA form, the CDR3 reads TGTGCCAGCAGTTACTCTACAGTTGGGTACGAGCAGTACTTC. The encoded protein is CASSYSTVGYEQYF.